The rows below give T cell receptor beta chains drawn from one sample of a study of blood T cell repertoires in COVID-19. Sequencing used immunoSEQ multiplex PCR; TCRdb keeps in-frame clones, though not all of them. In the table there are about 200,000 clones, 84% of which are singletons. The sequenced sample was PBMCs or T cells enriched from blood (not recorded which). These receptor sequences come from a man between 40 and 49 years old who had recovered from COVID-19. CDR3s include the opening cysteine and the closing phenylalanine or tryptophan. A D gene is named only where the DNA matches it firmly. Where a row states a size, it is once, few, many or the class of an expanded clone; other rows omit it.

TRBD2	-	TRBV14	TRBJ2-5	CASSTLGLAGETQYF	TGTGCCAGCAGCACCCTGGGACTAGCGGGGGAGACCCAGTACTTC
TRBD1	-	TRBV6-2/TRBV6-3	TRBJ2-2	CASSTTGGAGTGELFF	TGTGCCAGCAGTACGACAGGGGGCGCGGGGACCGGGGAGCTGTTTTTT
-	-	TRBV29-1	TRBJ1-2	CSVGPGNYGYTF	TGCAGCGTTGGTCCGGGAAACTATGGCTACACCTTC
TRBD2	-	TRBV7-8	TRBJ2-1	CASSAGSGGLNNEQFF	TGTGCCAGCAGCGCCGGTAGCGGGGGCCTTAACAATGAGCAGTTCTTC
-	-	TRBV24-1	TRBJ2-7	CATSDPGTSEQYF	TGTGCCACCAGTGATCCGGGGACTTCGGAGCAGTACTTC
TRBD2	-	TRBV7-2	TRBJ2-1	CASSPPPNSGRFKFF	TGTGCCAGCAGCCCACCTCCCAATAGCGGGCGGTTCAAGTTCTTC
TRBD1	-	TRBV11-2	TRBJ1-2	CASRSTGEGYGYTF	TGTGCCAGCAGATCGACAGGGGAAGGCTATGGCTACACCTTC
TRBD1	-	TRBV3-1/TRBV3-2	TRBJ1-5	CASSLSPQTGQGTNQPQHF	TGTGCCAGCAGCCTAAGCCCGCAGACGGGACAGGGCACCAATCAGCCCCAGCATTTT
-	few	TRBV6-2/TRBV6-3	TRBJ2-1	CASSLRENEQFF	TGTGCCAGCAGTCTCAGGGAAAATGAGCAGTTCTTC
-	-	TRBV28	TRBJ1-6	CASSLGGGGYGSPLHF	TGTGCCAGCAGTTTAGGGGGAGGGGGGTATGGGTCACCCCTCCACTTT
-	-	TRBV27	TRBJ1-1	CASRPITVGTEAFF	TGTGCCAGCAGACCGATTACAGTTGGCACTGAAGCTTTCTTT
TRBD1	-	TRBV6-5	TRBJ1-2	CASSYSLTGNYGYTF	TGTGCCAGCAGTTACTCGTTGACAGGGAACTATGGCTACACCTTC
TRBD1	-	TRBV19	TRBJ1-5	CASSTRDRTISNQPQHF	TGTGCCAGTAGTACGAGGGACAGAACCATTAGCAATCAGCCCCAGCATTTT
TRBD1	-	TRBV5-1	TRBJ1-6	CASSLNRGPDNSPLHF	TGCGCCAGCAGCTTGAACAGGGGGCCTGATAATTCACCCCTCCACTTT
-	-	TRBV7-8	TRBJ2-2	CASSLVGADTGELFF	TGTGCCAGCAGCTTAGTGGGGGCGGACACCGGGGAGCTGTTTTTT
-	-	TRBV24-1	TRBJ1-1	CATSEGGRQNTEAFF	TGTGCCACCAGTGAGGGTGGCAGACAGAACACTGAAGCTTTCTTT
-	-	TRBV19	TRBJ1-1	CASSRTEDTEAFF	TGTGCCAGTAGTAGGACAGAGGACACTGAAGCTTTCTTT
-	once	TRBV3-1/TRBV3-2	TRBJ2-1	CASSQDQQYSYNEQFF	TGTGCCAGCAGCCAAGATCAACAGTACTCCTACAATGAGCAGTTCTTC
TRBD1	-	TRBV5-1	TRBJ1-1	CASSLRGGLDRYTEAFF	TGCGCCAGCAGCTTACGGGGGGGATTGGACAGGTACACTGAAGCTTTCTTT
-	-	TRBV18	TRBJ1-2	CASSPDWREGYTF	TGTGCCAGCTCCCCTGACTGGAGGGAGGGCTACACCTTC
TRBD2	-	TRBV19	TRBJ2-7	CASSIQRGSYEQYF	TGTGCCAGTAGTATTCAGCGGGGATCCTACGAGCAGTACTTC
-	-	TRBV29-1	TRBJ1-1	CSVDNATRAFF	TGCAGCGTTGATAATGCGACACGAGCTTTCTTT
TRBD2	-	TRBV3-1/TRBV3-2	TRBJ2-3	CASSPNRLAGGPDTQYF	TGTGCCAGCAGCCCGAACAGACTAGCGGGGGGGCCAGATACGCAGTATTTT
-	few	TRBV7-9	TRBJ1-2	CASSPSAGALYNGYTF	TGTGCCAGCAGTCCATCGGCAGGGGCGCTTTACAATGGCTACACCTTC
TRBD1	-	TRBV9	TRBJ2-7	CASSHLGQGDYEQYF	TGTGCCAGCAGCCACCTCGGACAGGGGGACTACGAGCAGTACTTC
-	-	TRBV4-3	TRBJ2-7	CASSQVPASYSYEQYF	TGCGCCAGCAGCCAAGTTCCAGCGAGTTACTCCTACGAGCAGTACTTC
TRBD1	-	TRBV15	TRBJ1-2	CATSRDQGGDGYTF	TGTGCCACCAGCAGAGATCAGGGGGGCGATGGCTACACCTTC
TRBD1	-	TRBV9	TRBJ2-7	CASSVETGGSYEQYF	TGTGCCAGCAGCGTAGAAACAGGGGGATCCTACGAGCAGTACTTC
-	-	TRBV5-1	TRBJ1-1	CASSLGREGEAFF	TGCGCCAGCAGCTTGGGCCGGGAAGGTGAAGCTTTCTTT
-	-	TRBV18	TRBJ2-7	CASSPGSDYEQYF	TGTGCCAGCTCACCAGGGAGTGACTACGAGCAGTACTTC
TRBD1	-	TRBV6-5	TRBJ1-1	CASSFQGAYTEAFF	TGTGCCAGCAGTTTCCAGGGGGCATACACTGAAGCTTTCTTT
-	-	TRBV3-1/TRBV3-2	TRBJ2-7	CASSQGTRGTYEQYF	TGTGCCAGCAGCCAAGGGACTAGGGGGACCTACGAGCAGTACTTC
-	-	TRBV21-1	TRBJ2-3	CASRRLAQDTQYF	TGTGCCAGCAGAAGACTAGCTCAAGATACGCAGTATTTT
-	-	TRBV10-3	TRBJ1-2	CAISEGVKNYGYTF	TGTGCCATCAGTGAAGGGGTTAAAAACTATGGCTACACCTTC
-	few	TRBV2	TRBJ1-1	CASSVGHDGSEAFF	TGTGCCAGCAGCGTTGGACACGACGGTTCGGAAGCTTTCTTT
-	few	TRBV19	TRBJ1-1	CASSIWGDTEAFF	TGTGCCAGTAGTATCTGGGGGGATACTGAAGCTTTCTTT
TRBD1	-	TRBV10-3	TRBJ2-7	CAISVGQQAYEQYF	TGTGCCATCAGTGTGGGACAGCAAGCCTACGAGCAGTACTTC
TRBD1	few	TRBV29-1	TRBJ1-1	CSESTGTGTEAFF	TGCAGCGAGTCGACAGGGACAGGGACTGAAGCTTTCTTT
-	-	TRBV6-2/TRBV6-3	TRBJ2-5	CASSEYRSSETQYF	TGTGCCAGCAGCGAATACCGGAGTTCCGAGACCCAGTACTTC
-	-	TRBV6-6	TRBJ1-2	CASSLTKSGYTF	TGTGCCAGCAGTCTCACAAAGTCAGGCTACACCTTC
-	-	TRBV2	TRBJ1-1	CASITTMNTEAFF	TGTGCCAGCATTACTACCATGAACACTGAAGCTTTCTTT
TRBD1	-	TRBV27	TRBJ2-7	CASSRDRGYEQYF	TGTGCCAGCAGTAGGGACAGGGGGTACGAGCAGTACTTC
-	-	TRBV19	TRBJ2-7	CASSIDRRYEQYF	TGTGCCAGTAGTATAGATCGCAGATACGAGCAGTACTTC
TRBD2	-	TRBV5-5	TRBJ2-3	CASSGRTSGGDTQYF	TGTGCCAGCAGCGGCCGGACTAGCGGGGGAGATACGCAGTATTTT
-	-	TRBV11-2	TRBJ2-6	CASSHRDLDPSSGANVLTF	TGTGCCAGCAGTCATCGGGACTTGGACCCGAGCTCTGGGGCCAACGTCCTGACTTTC
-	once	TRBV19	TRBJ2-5	CASSILAGETQYF	TGTGCCAGTAGTATCTTAGCCGGGGAGACCCAGTACTTC
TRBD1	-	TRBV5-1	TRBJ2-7	CASTSFPGQGIEQYF	TGCGCCAGCACTTCCTTTCCGGGACAGGGGATAGAGCAGTACTTC
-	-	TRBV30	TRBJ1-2	CAWNGVGGEGYTF	TGTGCCTGGAACGGAGTGGGGGGGGAGGGCTACACCTTC
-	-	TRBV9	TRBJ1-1	CASSVAPGLNTEAFF	TGTGCCAGCAGCGTAGCTCCGGGTCTGAACACTGAAGCTTTCTTT
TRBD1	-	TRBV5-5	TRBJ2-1	CASSYRGIGSNEQFF	TGTGCCAGCAGCTACAGGGGGATTGGGTCGAATGAGCAGTTCTTC
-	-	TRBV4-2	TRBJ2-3	CASSQDGLHVADTQYF	TGTGCCAGCAGCCAAGATGGACTGCACGTTGCAGATACGCAGTATTTT
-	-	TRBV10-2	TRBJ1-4	CASTPRAGGEKLFF	TGCGCCAGCACCCCCAGAGCAGGAGGGGAAAAACTGTTTTTT
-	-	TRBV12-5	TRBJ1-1	CASVQRENTEAFF	TGTGCTAGTGTCCAACGGGAGAACACTGAAGCTTTCTTT